This record concerns one T cell receptor beta chain sequence. Trimming left V 9 bases short and J 0 bases short, with 11 bases between. Germline V gene sequence: CDR1 LNHDA, CDR2 SQIVND (reference sequence). This CDR3 comprises 13 residues. Generated by immunoSEQ multiplex PCR, the TCRdb table keeps only in-frame clones and is missing some. The profile shows 250,000 to 350,000 clones, roughly 90% of them singletons. These data belong to a study of blood T cell repertoires in COVID-19. The chain is built from TRBV19 and TRBJ1-1, with a weak D call TRBD1 (6 bases). The sample taken for sequencing was peripheral blood. This TCR was sampled from a man younger than 35 with active or convalescent COVID-19. DNA of the CDR3: TGTGCCAGCAGCGGGACATTGAACACTGAAGCTTTCTTT. Its protein is CASSGTLNTEAFF.